This entry describes one T cell receptor (beta chain). The antigen is undetermined. The CDR3 spans 12 residues. The V end lost 8 bases, the J end lost 0 bases, and 8 bases lay between the germline ends. Germline V gene sequence: CDR1 SNHLY, CDR2 FYNNEI. This entry is derived from a study of OX40 agonist ivuxolimab in advanced cancers. Looking at the study overall: Patients' therapy was ivuxolimab, an antibody that acts as an agonist of OX40 (CD134). One hepatocellular carcinoma and a couple of cutaneous melanoma patients partially responded. Findings and limits, study-wide: In the expanded peripheral T cells, antigen specificity was never determined.

Using immunoSEQ multiplex PCR, the repertoire was profiled, and TCRdb retains in-frame clones only, with some absent. The sample lists 76,000 or so clones, roughly 93% occurring once. This sequence joins TRBV2 and TRBJ2-7; no clear D gene. Sequencing used CD4+ or CD8+ T cells sorted from blood, obtained in a trial of the OX40 agonist ivuxolimab. This receptor was obtained from an adult with an advanced solid tumor such as melanoma, head and neck, liver or kidney cancer. This CDR3 reads CASGFSSYEQYF. The CDR3 DNA follows: TGTGCCAGCGGCTTTAGCTCCTACGAGCAGTACTTC.